The T cell receptor (beta chain) described here comes from a study of blood T cell repertoires in COVID-19. The data were produced by immunoSEQ multiplex PCR, yet TCRdb's version contains in-frame clones alone and is incomplete. The top ten hold 8% to 10% of the sample, which has about 310,000 clones, about 91% seen once. The CDR3 has 18 residues. CDR1 is LNHNV and CDR2 is YYDKDF in the germline V gene (reference sequence). J was trimmed by 8 bases and V by 2 bases; bases with no gene match: 15. The participants were between roughly 18 and 89 years old and came from about two dozen US areas. Cohort allocation depended upon clinical history that participants reported. For recovered donors of Cohort 3, there were two negative PCRs, clearance, or symptom resolution.

The J gene is TRBJ1-2, the V gene TRBV15, with 12 positions matching TRBD1. This receptor was identified in a woman aged 40 to 49 who had recovered from COVID-19. The sequenced material came from PBMCs or T cells enriched from blood (not recorded which). CDR3 in amino acids: CATSRWLKDRDRGLGYTF. CDR3 sequence (DNA): TGTGCCACCAGCAGATGGCTAAAAGACCGGGACAGGGGGCTGGGCTACACCTTC.